This TCR beta chain was profiled in a study of shared clonotypes between healthy human individuals. This CDR3 is 14 amino acids long. Trimming took 4 bases from V and 6 from J; bases not matched to a gene: 2. Germline CDR1 KGHSH, CDR2 LQKENI. Profiled with immunoSEQ multiplex PCR; TCRdb holds only in-frame clones, not every one. The top ten clones hold approximately 0.5% of a sample with about 1 million clones, 75% to 80% of them seen once. In its sample, this clone was seen a few times. V usage is TRBV18 and J usage is TRBJ1-4; 10 bases map to TRBD1. The sequence came from a man aged 18 to 30 in good health. Some clones in this sample may be carry-over from other donors' samples. Sequencing used memory CD4+ T cells from PBMCs. Subset in this sample: CD45RA-negative fraction. The CDR3 is CASSQGTGDEKLFF. The CDR3 bases are TGTGCCAGCTCACAGGGGACAGGGGATGAAAAACTGTTTTTT.